What follows is one TCR beta chain and its context. Its antigen is still unknown. These data come from a study of Graves' ophthalmopathy and Graves' hyperthyroidism. Overall study findings and caveats: Ophthalmopathy progression predictions by the model showed 72.22% specificity and 70.59% sensitivity.

The study enrolled ophthalmopathy donors with moderate-to-severe activity, CAS ≥3, NOSPECS ≥4 and duration under 3 months. Orbital computed tomography and thyroid ultrasound, along with TRAb, serum thyroxine and clinical symptoms, underpinned diagnosis. TCR beta CDR3 regions were amplified from RNA transcripts. HTBI primers primed a first-round RT-PCR, and a second-round multiplex PCR followed. TCRdb fed the multiplex PCR reads into MiXCR, producing one record per CDR3 protein. The sample consists of about 240,000 distinct CDR3 sequences, roughly 50% of them appearing once. Germline values: CDR1 ENHRY, CDR2 SYGVKD. The length of the CDR3 is 16 residues. The V gene lost 1 base and the J gene lost 0 bases, with 9 bases spanning the gap.

This TCR came from an adult man with Graves' ophthalmopathy. Material: peripheral blood. This chain uses TRBV10-3 with TRBJ2-2, with TRBD2 as a possible D gene (6 bases). For the CDR3, the DNA is TGTGCCATCAGTGAGTTCGGGGGTTCGAACACCGGGGAGCTGTTTTTT. Its translation is CAISEFGGSNTGELFF.